A selection of T cell receptor beta chains follows, all from one sample in a study of T cells in localized non-small cell lung cancer. Method: immunoSEQ multiplex PCR; TCRdb's copy keeps in-frame clones and lacks some. The data contain 72,000 or so clones, 84% of them singletons. The sequencing used peripheral blood, collected before any cancer treatment. Source of these receptors: a female donor over 55 with stage I lung adenocarcinoma. CDR3s include the opening cysteine and the closing phenylalanine or tryptophan. A D gene is named only where the DNA matches it firmly. Not every row has a clone size; where given, it reads once, few, many or a size class.

CDR3aa: CASSEFGGDYNEQFF
CDR3nt: TGTGCCAGCAGTGAATTTGGGGGGGACTACAATGAGCAGTTCTTC
j_gene: TRBJ2-1
abundance: .
d_gene: TRBD2
v_gene: TRBV25-1

CDR3aa: CASSKIRDSNTDTQYF
CDR3nt: TGTGCCAGCTCAAAGATCCGGGACTCCAACACAGATACGCAGTATTTT
j_gene: TRBJ2-3
abundance: .
d_gene: .
v_gene: TRBV18

CDR3aa: CASSLTTGIYTEAFF
CDR3nt: TGCGCCAGCAGCCTAACGACAGGGATTTACACTGAAGCTTTCTTT
j_gene: TRBJ1-1
abundance: .
d_gene: TRBD1
v_gene: TRBV4-1

CDR3aa: CASSLVAGVNTGELFF
CDR3nt: TGCGCCAGCAGCTTAGTAGCGGGGGTCAACACCGGGGAGCTGTTTTTT
j_gene: TRBJ2-2
abundance: .
d_gene: TRBD2
v_gene: TRBV5-1

CDR3aa: CASSRGGAGNIQYF
CDR3nt: TGTGCCAGCAGCCGAGGGGGGGCCGGAAACATTCAGTACTTC
j_gene: TRBJ2-4
abundance: .
d_gene: .
v_gene: TRBV5-6

CDR3aa: CASTTQGQETQYF
CDR3nt: TGTGCCAGCACCACTCAGGGTCAAGAGACCCAGTACTTC
j_gene: TRBJ2-5
abundance: .
d_gene: .
v_gene: TRBV6-1

CDR3aa: CASSIVDNTYEQYF
CDR3nt: TGTGCCAGTAGTATAGTTGACAATACCTACGAGCAGTACTTC
j_gene: TRBJ2-7
abundance: .
d_gene: .
v_gene: TRBV19

CDR3aa: CASSPRLGTGSGNTIYF
CDR3nt: TGTGCCAGCAGCCCCCGTCTGGGCACGGGCTCTGGAAACACCATATATTTT
j_gene: TRBJ1-3
abundance: .
d_gene: .
v_gene: TRBV11-2

CDR3aa: CASSAGQGRSGANVLTF
CDR3nt: TGTGCCAGCAGTGCCGGACAGGGAAGGTCTGGGGCCAACGTCCTGACTTTC
j_gene: TRBJ2-6
abundance: once
d_gene: TRBD1
v_gene: TRBV2

CDR3aa: CASSYRLAPTDTQYF
CDR3nt: TGTGCCAGCAGTTACCGACTAGCTCCCACAGATACGCAGTATTTT
j_gene: TRBJ2-3
abundance: .
d_gene: TRBD2
v_gene: TRBV27

CDR3aa: CASRPSGSTEAFF
CDR3nt: TGCGCCAGCAGGCCCTCGGGTAGCACTGAAGCTTTCTTT
j_gene: TRBJ1-1
abundance: .
d_gene: .
v_gene: TRBV10-1

CDR3aa: CASRGTVRSGNTIYF
CDR3nt: TGTGCCAGTAGGGGGACAGTAAGATCTGGAAACACCATATATTTT
j_gene: TRBJ1-3
abundance: .
d_gene: TRBD1
v_gene: TRBV19

CDR3aa: CASSHLTGGGQETQYF
CDR3nt: TGTGCCAGCAGCCACTTAACTGGAGGGGGTCAAGAGACCCAGTACTTC
j_gene: TRBJ2-5
abundance: .
d_gene: .
v_gene: TRBV14

CDR3aa: CAPHRGLAKNIQYF
CDR3nt: TGTGCCCCGCACCGGGGTCTAGCCAAAAACATTCAGTACTTC
j_gene: TRBJ2-4
abundance: .
d_gene: .
v_gene: TRBV6-4

CDR3aa: CTSSRTERVFF
CDR3nt: TGCACCAGCAGCCGAACGGAGAGGGTGTTCTTC
j_gene: TRBJ2-1
abundance: .
d_gene: .
v_gene: TRBV1

CDR3aa: CASSRGSDEQFF
CDR3nt: TGTGCCAGCAGCCGAGGTAGCGATGAGCAGTTCTTC
j_gene: TRBJ2-1
abundance: .
d_gene: .
v_gene: TRBV7-8

CDR3aa: CASSLGRDPTNPGELFF
CDR3nt: TGTGCCAGCAGCTTGGGCCGGGACCCAACCAACCCCGGGGAGCTGTTTTTT
j_gene: TRBJ2-2
abundance: .
d_gene: .
v_gene: TRBV5-5

CDR3aa: CASSLTGRQEFF
CDR3nt: TGTGCCAGCAGCTTAACCGGGAGACAGGAGTTCTTC
j_gene: TRBJ2-1
abundance: once
d_gene: .
v_gene: TRBV7-9

CDR3aa: CAISPTSGSYNEQFF
CDR3nt: TGTGCCATCAGCCCCACTAGCGGCTCCTACAATGAGCAGTTCTTC
j_gene: TRBJ2-1
abundance: .
d_gene: TRBD2
v_gene: TRBV10-3

CDR3aa: CASSPQAHMNTEAFF
CDR3nt: TGTGCCAGCTCACCACAGGCCCACATGAACACTGAAGCTTTCTTT
j_gene: TRBJ1-1
abundance: .
d_gene: .
v_gene: TRBV18

CDR3aa: CASMGATGNTIYF
CDR3nt: TGTGCCAGCATGGGCGCCACTGGAAACACCATATATTTT
j_gene: TRBJ1-3
abundance: .
d_gene: .
v_gene: TRBV18

CDR3aa: CASSYRHNDYEQYF
CDR3nt: TGTGCCAGCAGTTACCGGCATAACGACTACGAGCAGTACTTC
j_gene: TRBJ2-7
abundance: .
d_gene: .
v_gene: TRBV6-6

CDR3aa: CASSNRQSSYNSPLHF
CDR3nt: TGTGCCAGCAGCAATAGACAGTCCTCCTATAATTCACCCCTCCACTTT
j_gene: TRBJ1-6
abundance: .
d_gene: .
v_gene: TRBV7-9

CDR3aa: CASRTGSDRTTDTQYF
CDR3nt: TGTGCCAGCAGAACCGGGTCGGACAGGACCACAGATACGCAGTATTTT
j_gene: TRBJ2-3
abundance: .
d_gene: TRBD1
v_gene: TRBV5-5

CDR3aa: CASSLFKGQPQHF
CDR3nt: TGTGCTAGCAGCCTCTTTAAGGGGCAGCCCCAGCATTTT
j_gene: TRBJ1-5
abundance: .
d_gene: .
v_gene: TRBV7-7

CDR3aa: CATSRSGNEQFF
CDR3nt: TGTGCCACCAGCCGTAGTGGCAATGAGCAGTTCTTC
j_gene: TRBJ2-1
abundance: .
d_gene: .
v_gene: TRBV15

CDR3aa: CAWRTPGTPQFF
CDR3nt: TGTGCCTGGAGAACTCCCGGGACGCCGCAGTTCTTC
j_gene: TRBJ2-1
abundance: .
d_gene: .
v_gene: TRBV30

CDR3aa: CASREGGTSSYEQYF
CDR3nt: TGTGCCAGCAGAGAGGGAGGGACAAGCTCCTACGAGCAGTACTTC
j_gene: TRBJ2-7
abundance: .
d_gene: .
v_gene: TRBV6-1

CDR3aa: CASSRLWEEGRANYGYTF
CDR3nt: TGTGCCAGTAGTCGACTTTGGGAGGAGGGGCGAGCTAACTATGGCTACACCTTC
j_gene: TRBJ1-2
abundance: .
d_gene: .
v_gene: TRBV19

CDR3aa: CASSTSVSTDTQYF
CDR3nt: TGTGCCAGCAGTACTAGCGTGAGCACGGATACGCAGTATTTT
j_gene: TRBJ2-3
abundance: .
d_gene: TRBD2
v_gene: TRBV6-4

CDR3aa: CASKGDRANEKLFF
CDR3nt: TGTGCCAGCAAGGGAGACAGGGCAAATGAAAAACTGTTTTTT
j_gene: TRBJ1-4
abundance: .
d_gene: TRBD1
v_gene: TRBV2

CDR3aa: CASSVGFFEAFF
CDR3nt: TGTGCCAGCAGTGTGGGATTCTTTGAAGCTTTCTTT
j_gene: TRBJ1-1
abundance: .
d_gene: .
v_gene: TRBV6-1

CDR3aa: CAISESGQGYVQPQHF
CDR3nt: TGTGCCATCAGTGAGTCGGGGCAGGGGTACGTTCAGCCCCAGCATTTT
j_gene: TRBJ1-5
abundance: .
d_gene: .
v_gene: TRBV10-3

CDR3aa: CASSMSGLTYGYTF
CDR3nt: TGTGCCAGTAGTATGTCGGGGCTCACCTATGGCTACACCTTC
j_gene: TRBJ1-2
abundance: .
d_gene: .
v_gene: TRBV19

CDR3aa: CASSSPRTGYTGELFF
CDR3nt: TGTGCCAGCAGCTCCCCAAGGACAGGTTACACCGGGGAGCTGTTTTTT
j_gene: TRBJ2-2
abundance: .
d_gene: TRBD1
v_gene: TRBV7-9

CDR3aa: CASSSQQVDEQFF
CDR3nt: TGTGCCAGCAGCTCCCAACAGGTCGATGAGCAGTTCTTC
j_gene: TRBJ2-1
abundance: .
d_gene: .
v_gene: TRBV7-3

CDR3aa: CASSSRFAGELFF
CDR3nt: TGTGCCAGCAGCTCCCGATTTGCCGGGGAGCTGTTTTTT
j_gene: TRBJ2-2
abundance: .
d_gene: .
v_gene: TRBV11-2

CDR3aa: CASSPPAGGREKLFF
CDR3nt: TGTGCCAGCTCACCACCGGCAGGGGGAAGAGAAAAACTGTTTTTT
j_gene: TRBJ1-4
abundance: .
d_gene: TRBD1
v_gene: TRBV18

CDR3aa: CASSELGTNYGYTF
CDR3nt: TGTGCCAGCAGTGAATTGGGCACAAACTATGGCTACACCTTC
j_gene: TRBJ1-2
abundance: few
d_gene: .
v_gene: TRBV25-1

CDR3aa: CASSFSGVDTQYF
CDR3nt: TGTGCTAGCAGCTTTTCCGGCGTAGATACGCAGTATTTT
j_gene: TRBJ2-3
abundance: .
d_gene: .
v_gene: TRBV7-7

CDR3aa: CASAIGLAASSGANVLTF
CDR3nt: TGTGCTAGTGCCATCGGACTAGCGGCATCTTCTGGGGCCAACGTCCTGACTTTC
j_gene: TRBJ2-6
abundance: .
d_gene: TRBD2
v_gene: TRBV12-5

CDR3aa: CSVAGLEPYEQYF
CDR3nt: TGCAGCGTTGCGGGACTCGAACCCTACGAGCAGTACTTC
j_gene: TRBJ2-7
abundance: .
d_gene: .
v_gene: TRBV29-1

CDR3aa: CASTRQGTDTQYF
CDR3nt: TGTGCCAGCACCCGACAGGGCACAGATACGCAGTATTTT
j_gene: TRBJ2-3
abundance: .
d_gene: .
v_gene: TRBV6-5

CDR3aa: CASSGWGPGELFF
CDR3nt: TGCGCCAGCAGCGGGTGGGGTCCCGGGGAGCTGTTTTTT
j_gene: TRBJ2-2
abundance: .
d_gene: .
v_gene: TRBV5-1

CDR3aa: CASSSSGNAANKYF
CDR3nt: TGTGCCAGCAGCTCCAGCGGGAACGCCGCGAATAAGTACTTC
j_gene: TRBJ2-7
abundance: .
d_gene: TRBD2
v_gene: TRBV7-3

CDR3aa: CASRLSGPEQFF
CDR3nt: TGTGCCAGCAGACTTAGCGGGCCCGAGCAGTTCTTC
j_gene: TRBJ2-1
abundance: .
d_gene: TRBD2
v_gene: TRBV7-9

CDR3aa: CASSPRTGGNTIYF
CDR3nt: TGCGCCAGCAGCCCACGGACAGGGGGAAACACCATATATTTT
j_gene: TRBJ1-3
abundance: .
d_gene: TRBD1
v_gene: TRBV4-1

CDR3aa: CAISAGNTDTQYF
CDR3nt: TGTGCCATCAGTGCGGGGAACACAGATACGCAGTATTTT
j_gene: TRBJ2-3
abundance: once
d_gene: .
v_gene: TRBV10-3

CDR3aa: CASSLSPYSNQPQHF
CDR3nt: TGTGCCAGCAGTTTATCCCCCTATAGCAATCAGCCCCAGCATTTT
j_gene: TRBJ1-5
abundance: .
d_gene: .
v_gene: TRBV27

CDR3aa: CASGTGDNYGYTF
CDR3nt: TGTGCCAGCGGGACAGGGGACAACTATGGCTACACCTTC
j_gene: TRBJ1-2
abundance: .
d_gene: TRBD1
v_gene: TRBV19

CDR3aa: CASSPGTGIYQPQHF
CDR3nt: TGTGCCAGCAGTCCCGGGACAGGGATTTATCAGCCCCAGCATTTT
j_gene: TRBJ1-5
abundance: .
d_gene: TRBD1
v_gene: TRBV6-1